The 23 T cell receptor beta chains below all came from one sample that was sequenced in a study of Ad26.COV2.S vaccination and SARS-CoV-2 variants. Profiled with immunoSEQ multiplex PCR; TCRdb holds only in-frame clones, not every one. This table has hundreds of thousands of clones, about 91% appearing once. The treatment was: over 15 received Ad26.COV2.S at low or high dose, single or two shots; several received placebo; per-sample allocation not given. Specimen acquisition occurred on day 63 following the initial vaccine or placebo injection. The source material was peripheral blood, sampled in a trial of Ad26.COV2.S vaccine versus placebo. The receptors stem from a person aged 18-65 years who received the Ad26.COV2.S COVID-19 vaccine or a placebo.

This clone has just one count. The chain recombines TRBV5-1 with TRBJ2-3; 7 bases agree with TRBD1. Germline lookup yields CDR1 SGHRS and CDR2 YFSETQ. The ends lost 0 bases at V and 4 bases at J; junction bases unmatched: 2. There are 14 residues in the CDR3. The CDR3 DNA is TGCGCCAGCAGCTTGGAAGGGACAGCAGATACGCAGTATTTT. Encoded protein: CASSLEGTADTQYF.

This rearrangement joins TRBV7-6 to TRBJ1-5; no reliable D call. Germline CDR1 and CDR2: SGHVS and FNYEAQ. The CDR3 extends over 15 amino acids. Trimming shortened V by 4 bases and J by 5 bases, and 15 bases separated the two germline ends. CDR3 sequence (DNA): TGTGCCAGCAGCTACCTCAGCGGCTCGGATCAGCCCCAGCATTTT. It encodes CASSYLSGSDQPQHF.

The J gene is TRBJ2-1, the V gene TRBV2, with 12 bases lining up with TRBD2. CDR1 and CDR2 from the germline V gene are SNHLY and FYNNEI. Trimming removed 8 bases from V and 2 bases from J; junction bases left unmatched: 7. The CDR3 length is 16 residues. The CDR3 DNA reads TGTGCCAGCGGGGCTAGCGGGAGGGATACCTACAATGAGCAGTTCTTC. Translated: CASGASGRDTYNEQFF.

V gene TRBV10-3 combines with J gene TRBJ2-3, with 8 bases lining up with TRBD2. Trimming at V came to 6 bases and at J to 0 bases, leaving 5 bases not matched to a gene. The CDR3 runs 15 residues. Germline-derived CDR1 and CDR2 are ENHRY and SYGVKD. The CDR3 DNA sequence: TGTGCCATCAGCAAGACTAGCGCTAGCACAGATACGCAGTATTTT. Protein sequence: CAISKTSASTDTQYF.

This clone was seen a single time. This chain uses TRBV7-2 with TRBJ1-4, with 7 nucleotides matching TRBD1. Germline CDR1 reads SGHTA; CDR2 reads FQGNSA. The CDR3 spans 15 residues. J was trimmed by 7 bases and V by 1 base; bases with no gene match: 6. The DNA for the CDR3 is TGTGCCAGCAGCTTAGGTATAGGGGGCGGTGAAAAACTGTTTTTT. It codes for CASSLGIGGGEKLFF. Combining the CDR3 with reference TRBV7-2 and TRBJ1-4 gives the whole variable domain GAGVSQSPSNKVTEKGKDVELRCDPISGHTALYWYRQSLGQGLEFLIYFQGNSAPDKSGLPSDRFSAERTGGSVSTLTIQRTQQEDSAVYLCASSLGIGGGEKLFFGSGTQLSVL.

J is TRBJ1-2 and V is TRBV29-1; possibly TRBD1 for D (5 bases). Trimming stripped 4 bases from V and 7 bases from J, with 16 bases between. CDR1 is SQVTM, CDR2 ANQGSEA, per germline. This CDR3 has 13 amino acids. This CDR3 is CSVAGWGSGGYTF. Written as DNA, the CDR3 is TGCAGCGTTGCGGGGTGGGGCTCCGGTGGCTACACCTTC.

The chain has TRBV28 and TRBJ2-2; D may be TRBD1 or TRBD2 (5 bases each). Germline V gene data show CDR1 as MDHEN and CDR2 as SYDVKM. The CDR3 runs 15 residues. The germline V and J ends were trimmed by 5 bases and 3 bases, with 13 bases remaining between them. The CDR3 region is CASSPWDGYTGELFF. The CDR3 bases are TGTGCCAGCAGTCCCTGGGACGGGTACACCGGGGAGCTGTTTTTT.

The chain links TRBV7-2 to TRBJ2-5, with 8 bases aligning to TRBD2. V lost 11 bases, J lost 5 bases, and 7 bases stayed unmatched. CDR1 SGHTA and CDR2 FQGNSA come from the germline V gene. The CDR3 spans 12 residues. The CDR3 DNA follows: TGTGCCTCCGGGGGGGGCCGGGAGACCCAGTACTTC. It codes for CASGGGRETQYF.

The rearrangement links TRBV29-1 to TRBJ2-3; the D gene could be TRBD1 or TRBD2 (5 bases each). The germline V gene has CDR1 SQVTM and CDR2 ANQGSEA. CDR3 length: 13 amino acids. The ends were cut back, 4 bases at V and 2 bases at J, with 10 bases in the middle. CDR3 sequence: CSVAWGYTDTQYF. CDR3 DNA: TGCAGCGTTGCCTGGGGGTACACAGATACGCAGTATTTT.

The CDR3 nucleotides are TGTGCCAGCAGTTACCCACGGTCGGCTCAGCCCCAGCATTTT. This sequence encodes CASSYPRSAQPQHF. The gene calls are TRBV6-2 or TRBV6-3 and TRBJ1-5, with no clear D. V lost 2 bases to trimming and J lost 6 bases, with 11 bases between them. Germline V lookup: CDR1 MNHEY, CDR2 SVGEGT. The CDR3 contains 14 residues.

Here the CDR3 DNA reads TGTGCCAGCAGCTTTAGAGTGGCGAATGAGCAGTTCTTC. Translated: CASSFRVANEQFF. The V gene is TRBV7-6, the J gene TRBJ2-1; D is uncertain. Trimming pared 3 bases from V and 7 bases from J, leaving 10 bases between. The germline gives CDR1 SGHVS, CDR2 FNYEAQ. CDR3 length: 13 residues.

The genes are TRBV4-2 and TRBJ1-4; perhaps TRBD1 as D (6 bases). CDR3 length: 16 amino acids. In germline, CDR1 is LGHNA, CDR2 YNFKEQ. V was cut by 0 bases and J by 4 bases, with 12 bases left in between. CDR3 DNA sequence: TGTGCCAGCAGCCAAGATTATAGGGGGTTTAATGAAAAACTGTTTTTT. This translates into CASSQDYRGFNEKLFF.

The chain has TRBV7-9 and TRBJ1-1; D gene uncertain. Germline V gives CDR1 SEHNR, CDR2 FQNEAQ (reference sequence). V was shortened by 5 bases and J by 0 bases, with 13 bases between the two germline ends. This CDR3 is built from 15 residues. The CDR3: CASSPDGVVNTEAFF. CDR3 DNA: TGTGCCAGCAGCCCCGACGGGGTGGTGAACACTGAAGCTTTCTTT.

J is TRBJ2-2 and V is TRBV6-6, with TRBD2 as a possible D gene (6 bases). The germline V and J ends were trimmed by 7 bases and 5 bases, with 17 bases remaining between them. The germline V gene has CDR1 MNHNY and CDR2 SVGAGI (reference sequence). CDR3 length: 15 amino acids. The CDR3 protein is CASKTGVQLTGELFF. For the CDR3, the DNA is TGTGCCAGCAAGACGGGGGTTCAGTTGACCGGGGAGCTGTTTTTT.

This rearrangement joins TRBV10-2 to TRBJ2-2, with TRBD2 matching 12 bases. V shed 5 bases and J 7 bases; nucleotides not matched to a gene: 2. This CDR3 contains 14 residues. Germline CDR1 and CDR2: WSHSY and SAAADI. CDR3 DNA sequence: TGCGCCAGCAGTACTAGCGGGGGGAACGGGGAGCTGTTTTTT. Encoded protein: CASSTSGGNGELFF.

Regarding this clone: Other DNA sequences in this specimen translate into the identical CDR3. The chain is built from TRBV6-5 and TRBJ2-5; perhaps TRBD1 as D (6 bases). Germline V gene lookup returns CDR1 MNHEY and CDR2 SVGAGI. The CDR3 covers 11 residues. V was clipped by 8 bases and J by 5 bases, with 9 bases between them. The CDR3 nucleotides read TGTGCCAGCCGGCAGGGGGAGACCCAGTACTTC. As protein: CASRQGETQYF.

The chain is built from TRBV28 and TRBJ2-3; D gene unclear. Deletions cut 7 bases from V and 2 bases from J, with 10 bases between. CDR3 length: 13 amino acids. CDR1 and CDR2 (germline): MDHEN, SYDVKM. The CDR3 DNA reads TGTGCCAGCATGCCTCACTTCACAGATACGCAGTATTTT. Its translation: CASMPHFTDTQYF.

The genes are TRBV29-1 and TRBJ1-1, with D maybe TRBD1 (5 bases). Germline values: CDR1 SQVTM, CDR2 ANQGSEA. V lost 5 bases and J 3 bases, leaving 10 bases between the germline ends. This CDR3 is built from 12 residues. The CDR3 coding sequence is TGCAGCGTTACAAGGGGATACACTGAAGCTTTCTTT. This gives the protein CSVTRGYTEAFF.

The CDR3, as DNA: TGTGCCAGCAGCACTCATATTGGGCAGAACACTGAAGCTTTCTTT. It encodes CASSTHIGQNTEAFF. The V gene is TRBV9, the J gene TRBJ1-1, with unresolved D. V was pared by 4 bases and J by 1 base, with 14 bases between. The CDR3 spans 15 residues. Germline V gene data show CDR1 as SGDLS and CDR2 as YYNGEE.

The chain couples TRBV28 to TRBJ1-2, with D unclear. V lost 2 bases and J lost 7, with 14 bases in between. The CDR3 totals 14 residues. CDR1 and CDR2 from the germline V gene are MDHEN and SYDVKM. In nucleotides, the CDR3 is TGTGCCAGCAGTTTAGGCGTAGGGCGAGGTGGCTACACCTTC. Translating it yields CASSLGVGRGGYTF.

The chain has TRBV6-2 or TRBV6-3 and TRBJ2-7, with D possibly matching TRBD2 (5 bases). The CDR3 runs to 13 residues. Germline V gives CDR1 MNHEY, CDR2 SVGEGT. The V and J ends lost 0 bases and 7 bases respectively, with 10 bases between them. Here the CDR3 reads CASSYSRVGEQYF. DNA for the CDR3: TGTGCCAGCAGTTACTCGAGGGTTGGGGAGCAGTACTTC.

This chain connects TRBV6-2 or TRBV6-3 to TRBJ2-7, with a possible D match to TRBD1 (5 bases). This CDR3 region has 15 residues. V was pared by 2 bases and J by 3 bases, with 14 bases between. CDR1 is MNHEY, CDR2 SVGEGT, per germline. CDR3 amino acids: CASSYDQEGVYEQYV. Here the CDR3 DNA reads TGTGCCAGCAGTTACGACCAGGAAGGGGTCTACGAGCAGTACGTC.

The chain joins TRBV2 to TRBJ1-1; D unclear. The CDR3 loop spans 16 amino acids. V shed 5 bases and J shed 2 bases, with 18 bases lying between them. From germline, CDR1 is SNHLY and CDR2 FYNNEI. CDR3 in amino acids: CASSLGNPNFNTEAFF. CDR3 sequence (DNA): TGTGCCAGCAGTCTCGGGAATCCGAACTTTAACACTGAAGCTTTCTTT.